This entry features one T cell receptor (beta chain) sequence. Its antigen is unidentified. At one of its ends the junction is not consistent with the germline gene, which may arise from a read error. The sample is drawn from a study of CD8+CD57+ T cells in acquired aplastic anemia. Overall study context: Sorted CD4+ and CD8+ cells gave an average of approximately 3.1 ug of DNA. Findings of the study overall: Patients shared 25 to 30 CD8+ CDR3 sequences with controls. Controls did not differ significantly from patients in CD8+ Simpson's diversity.

The CDR3 is made up of 13 amino acids. Germline loops: CDR1 SGHTA, CDR2 FQGNSA. TCR beta VDJ and CDR3 profiling used genomic DNA as template. Each CDR3 protein is one row after TCRdb ran MiXCR on the reads. The table shows under 200,000 distinct CDR3 sequences, with approximately 60% occurring only once. V usage is TRBV7-2 and J usage is TRBJ2-1, with 7 bases fitting TRBD2. The sample comprised sorted CD4+, CD8+, or CD8+CD57+ T cells (not recorded which) from PBMCs. The clonotype originates from a human donor in good health. The CDR3 DNA reads as TGCGCCAGCAGCCGGACTAGCTACAATGAGCAGTTCTTC. It yields the protein CASSRTSYNEQFF. Based on the CDR3 plus reference TRBV7-2 and TRBJ2-1, the full variable domain is GAGVSQSPSNKVTEKGKDVELRCDPISGHTALYWYRQSLGQGLEFLIYFQGNSAPDKSGLPSDRFSAERTGGSVSTLTIQRTQQEDSAVYLCASSRTSYNEQFFGPGTRLTVL.